This T cell receptor (beta chain) was retrieved from a study of HIV-infected patients and healthy controls. cDNA was made from about 500 ng RNA using alpha and beta constant primers. Each of the alpha and beta chains got its own library through chain-specific third strand synthesis with indices. One primer pair amplified all rearrangements per chain; each cDNA got molecular barcodes. Each CDR3 protein is one row after TCRdb ran MiXCR on the 5' RACE reads. The sample comprises about 6,000 distinct CDR3 sequences, 9.5% to 13% of which are singletons, and around 12% rests with the top ten. The repertoire came from unfractionated whole blood and reflected all unsorted peripheral T cells. Germline CDR1 reads MNHNS; CDR2 reads SASEGT. Trimming removed 6 bases at V and 0 bases at J, with 16 bases between. The CDR3 runs to 16 residues. This clonotype is medium-sized within its sample. The antigen is unknown.

Study conclusions and caveats: Unequal distinct sequence numbers between patients and controls complicated comparisons. Healthy controls carried many MAIT alpha-chain CDR3s, while HIV+ repertoires had few.

The clonotype was recovered from an adult with HIV infection. Specimen: blood, collected before antiretroviral therapy. The chain uses TRBV6-1 and TRBJ2-3; D is unresolved. The CDR3 region is CASRRLGAASTDTQYF. In DNA, the CDR3 is TGTGCCAGCAGAAGGTTAGGCGCCGCTAGCACAGATACGCAGTATTTT.